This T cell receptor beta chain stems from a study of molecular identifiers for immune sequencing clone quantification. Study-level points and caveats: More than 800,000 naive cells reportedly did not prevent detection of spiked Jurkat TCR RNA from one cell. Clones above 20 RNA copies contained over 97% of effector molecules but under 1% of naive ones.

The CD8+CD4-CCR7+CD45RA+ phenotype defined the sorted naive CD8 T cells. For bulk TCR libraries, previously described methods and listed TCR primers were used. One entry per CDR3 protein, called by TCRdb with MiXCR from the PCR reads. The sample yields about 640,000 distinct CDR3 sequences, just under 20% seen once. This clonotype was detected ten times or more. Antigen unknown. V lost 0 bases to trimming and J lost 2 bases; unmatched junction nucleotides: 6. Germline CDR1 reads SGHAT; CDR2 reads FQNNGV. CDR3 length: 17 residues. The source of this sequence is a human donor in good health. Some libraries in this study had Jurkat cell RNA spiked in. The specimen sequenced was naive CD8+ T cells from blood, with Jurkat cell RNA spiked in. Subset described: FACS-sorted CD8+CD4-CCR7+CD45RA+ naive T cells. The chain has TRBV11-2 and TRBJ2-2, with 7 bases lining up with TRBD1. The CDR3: CASSLEGQVLNTGELFF. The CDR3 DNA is TGTGCCAGCAGCTTAGAAGGACAGGTCCTAAACACCGGGGAGCTGTTTTTT.